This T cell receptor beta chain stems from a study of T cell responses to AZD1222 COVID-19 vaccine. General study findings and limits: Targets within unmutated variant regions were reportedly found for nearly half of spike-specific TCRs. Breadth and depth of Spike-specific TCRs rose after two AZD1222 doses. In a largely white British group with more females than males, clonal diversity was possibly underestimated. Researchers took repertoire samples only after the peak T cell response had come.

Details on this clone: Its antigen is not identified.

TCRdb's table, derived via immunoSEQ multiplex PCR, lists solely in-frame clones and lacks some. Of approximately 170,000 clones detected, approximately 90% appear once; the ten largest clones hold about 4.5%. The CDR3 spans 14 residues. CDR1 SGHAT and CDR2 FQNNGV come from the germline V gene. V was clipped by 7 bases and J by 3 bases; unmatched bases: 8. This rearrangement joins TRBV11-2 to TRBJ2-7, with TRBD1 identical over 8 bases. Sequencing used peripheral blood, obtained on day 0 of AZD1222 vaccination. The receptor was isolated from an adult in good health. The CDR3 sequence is CASTTGGNHYEQYF. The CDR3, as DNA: TGTGCCAGCACCACAGGGGGAAACCACTACGAGCAGTACTTC.